The source of this T cell receptor beta chain is a study of blood T cell repertoires in COVID-19. Study background: Samples came from the United States, Italy and Spain, spanning acute and convalescent COVID-19. The cDNA or gDNA used as material had been derived from T cells, B-cell-depleted T cells, or PBMCs.

J gave up 3 bases and V 6 bases, and 26 bases lay outside the gene matches. CDR3 length: 22 amino acids. Germline lookup yields CDR1 SNHLY and CDR2 FYNNEI. Per the study methods: Amplifying reference gene primers gave estimates of nucleated cell counts. Assay: immunoSEQ multiplex PCR; the TCRdb copy retains only in-frame clones and omits some. The V and J calls and clone size come from that table; D and trimming were worked out from the DNA. The sample carries roughly 52,000 clones, 88% recorded once. The rearrangement links TRBV2 to TRBJ2-2; TRBD1 matches 9 bases. The sample was peripheral blood. This receptor was taken from a man aged 55 to 70 with active COVID-19. CDR3 nucleotide sequence: TGTGCCAGCAGCCCGAGGAGGACAGGGGAAAAATTTTCGGCGGGCCACACCGGGGAGCTGTTTTTT. Protein product: CASSPRRTGEKFSAGHTGELFF.